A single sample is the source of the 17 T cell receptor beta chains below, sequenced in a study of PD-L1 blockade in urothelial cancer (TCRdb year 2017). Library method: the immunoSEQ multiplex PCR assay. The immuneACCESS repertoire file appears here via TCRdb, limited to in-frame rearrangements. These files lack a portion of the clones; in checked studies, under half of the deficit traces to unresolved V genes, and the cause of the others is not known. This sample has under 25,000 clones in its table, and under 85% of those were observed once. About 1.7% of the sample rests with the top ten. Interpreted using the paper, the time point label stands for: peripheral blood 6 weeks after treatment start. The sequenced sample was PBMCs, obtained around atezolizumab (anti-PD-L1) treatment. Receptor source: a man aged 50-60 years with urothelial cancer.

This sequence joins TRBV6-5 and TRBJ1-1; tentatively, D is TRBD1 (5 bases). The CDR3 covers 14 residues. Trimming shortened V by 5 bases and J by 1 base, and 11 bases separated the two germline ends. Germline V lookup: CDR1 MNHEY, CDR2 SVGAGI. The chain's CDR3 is CASSKARANTEAFF. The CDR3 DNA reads TGTGCCAGCAGTAAAGCCAGGGCGAACACTGAAGCTTTCTTT.

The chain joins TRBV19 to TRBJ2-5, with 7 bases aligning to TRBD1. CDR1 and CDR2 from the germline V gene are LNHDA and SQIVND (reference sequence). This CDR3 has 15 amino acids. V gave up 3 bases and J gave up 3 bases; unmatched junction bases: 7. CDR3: CASSILSGGKETQYF. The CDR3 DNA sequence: TGTGCCAGTAGTATTCTCTCAGGGGGAAAAGAGACCCAGTACTTC.

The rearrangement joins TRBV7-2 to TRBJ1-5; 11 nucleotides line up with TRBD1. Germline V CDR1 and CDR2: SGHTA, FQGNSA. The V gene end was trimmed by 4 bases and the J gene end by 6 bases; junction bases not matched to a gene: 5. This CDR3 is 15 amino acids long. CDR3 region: CASSYGQGAGQPQHF. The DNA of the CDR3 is TGTGCCAGCAGCTACGGACAGGGGGCAGGTCAGCCCCAGCATTTT.

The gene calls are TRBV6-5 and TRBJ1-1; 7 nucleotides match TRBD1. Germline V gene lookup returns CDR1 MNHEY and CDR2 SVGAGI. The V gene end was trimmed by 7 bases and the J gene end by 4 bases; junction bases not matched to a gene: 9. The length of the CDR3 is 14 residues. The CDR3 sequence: CASTLRGIGTEAFF. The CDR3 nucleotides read TGTGCCAGCACTCTCAGGGGGATCGGCACTGAAGCTTTCTTT.

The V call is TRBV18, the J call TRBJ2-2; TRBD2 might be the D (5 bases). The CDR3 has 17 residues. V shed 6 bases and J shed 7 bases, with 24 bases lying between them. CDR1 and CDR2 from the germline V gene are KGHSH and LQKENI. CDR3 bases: TGTGCCAGCTCGACCGACGAAGTGAGGGCCCGGTACGGGGAGCTGTTTTTT. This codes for CASSTDEVRARYGELFF.

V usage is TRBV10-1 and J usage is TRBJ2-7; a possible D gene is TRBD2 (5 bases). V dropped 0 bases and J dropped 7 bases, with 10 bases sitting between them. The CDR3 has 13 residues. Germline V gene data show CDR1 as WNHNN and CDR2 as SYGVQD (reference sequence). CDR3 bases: TGCGCCAGCAGTGAGTCTTACCGCGGGGAGCAGTACGTC. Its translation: CASSESYRGEQYV.

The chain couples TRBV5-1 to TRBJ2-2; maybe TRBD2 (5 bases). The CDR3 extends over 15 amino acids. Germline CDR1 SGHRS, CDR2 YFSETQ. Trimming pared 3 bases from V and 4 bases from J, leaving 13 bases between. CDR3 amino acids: CASSWRTASTGELFF. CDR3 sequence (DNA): TGCGCCAGCAGCTGGAGGACCGCCAGCACCGGGGAGCTGTTTTTT.

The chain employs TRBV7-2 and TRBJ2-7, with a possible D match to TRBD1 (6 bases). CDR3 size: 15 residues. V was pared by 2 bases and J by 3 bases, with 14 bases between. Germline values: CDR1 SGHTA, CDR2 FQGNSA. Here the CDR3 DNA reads TGTGCCAGCAGCTTAAGCTCTCAGGGGAGCTACGAGCAGTACTTC. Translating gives CASSLSSQGSYEQYF.

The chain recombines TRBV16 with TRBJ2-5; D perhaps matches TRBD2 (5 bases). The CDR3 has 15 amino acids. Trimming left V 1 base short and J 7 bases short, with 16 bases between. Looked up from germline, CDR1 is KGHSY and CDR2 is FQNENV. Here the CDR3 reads CASSQLSQGGGTQYF. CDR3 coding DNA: TGTGCCAGCAGCCAATTATCCCAAGGTGGAGGGACCCAGTACTTC.

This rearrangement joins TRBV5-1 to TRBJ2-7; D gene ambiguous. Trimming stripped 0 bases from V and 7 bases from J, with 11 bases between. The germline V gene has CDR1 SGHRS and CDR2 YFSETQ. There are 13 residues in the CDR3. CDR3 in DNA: TGCGCCAGCAGCTTGGTACCCCCTGAGGAGCAGTACTTC. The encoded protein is CASSLVPPEEQYF.

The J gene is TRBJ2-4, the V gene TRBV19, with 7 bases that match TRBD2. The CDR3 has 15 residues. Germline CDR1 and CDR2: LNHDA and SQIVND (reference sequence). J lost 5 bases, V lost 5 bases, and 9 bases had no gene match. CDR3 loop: CASSLRASGQNIQYF. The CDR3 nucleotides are TGTGCCAGTAGTCTCCGGGCTAGCGGTCAAAACATTCAGTACTTC.

The DNA for the CDR3 is TGTGCCAGCAGCTTAGGGGACACTTATAATTCACCCCTCCACTTT. Translating gives CASSLGDTYNSPLHF. This rearrangement joins TRBV7-9 to TRBJ1-6; TRBD1 might be the D (6 bases). The CDR3 length is 15 residues. V was pared by 1 base and J by 4 bases, with 8 bases between. CDR1 is SEHNR and CDR2 is FQNEAQ in the germline V gene (reference sequence).

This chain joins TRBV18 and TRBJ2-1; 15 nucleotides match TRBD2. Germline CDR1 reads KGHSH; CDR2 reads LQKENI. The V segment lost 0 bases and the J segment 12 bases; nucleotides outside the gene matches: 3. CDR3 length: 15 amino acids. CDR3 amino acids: CASSPPGLAGGGQFF. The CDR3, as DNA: TGTGCCAGCTCACCACCGGGACTAGCGGGAGGTGGGCAGTTCTTC.

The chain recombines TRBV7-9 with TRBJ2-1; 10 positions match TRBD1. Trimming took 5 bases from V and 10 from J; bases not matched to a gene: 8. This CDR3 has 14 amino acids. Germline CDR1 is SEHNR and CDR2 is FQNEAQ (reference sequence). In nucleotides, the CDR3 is TGTGCCAGCAGCCTGATGACAGGGGGCGACGAGCAGTTCTTC. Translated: CASSLMTGGDEQFF.

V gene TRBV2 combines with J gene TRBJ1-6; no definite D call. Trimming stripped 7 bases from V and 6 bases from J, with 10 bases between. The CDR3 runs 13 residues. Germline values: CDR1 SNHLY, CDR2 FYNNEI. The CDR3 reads CASITHPNSPLHF. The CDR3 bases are TGTGCCAGCATTACACATCCTAATTCACCCCTCCACTTT.

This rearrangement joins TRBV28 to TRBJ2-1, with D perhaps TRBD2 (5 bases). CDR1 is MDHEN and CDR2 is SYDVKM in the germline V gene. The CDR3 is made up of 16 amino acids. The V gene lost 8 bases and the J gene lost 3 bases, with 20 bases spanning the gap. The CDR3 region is CASSLWRAELYNEQFF. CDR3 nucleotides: TGTGCCAGCTCCCTATGGCGGGCAGAACTCTACAATGAGCAGTTCTTC.

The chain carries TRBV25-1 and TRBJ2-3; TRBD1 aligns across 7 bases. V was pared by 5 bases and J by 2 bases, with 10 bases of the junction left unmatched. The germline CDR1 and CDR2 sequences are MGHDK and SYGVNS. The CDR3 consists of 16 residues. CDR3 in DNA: TGTGCCAGCAGTCAAGGGGGCAGGGGTGTCACAGATACGCAGTATTTT. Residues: CASSQGGRGVTDTQYF.